This T cell receptor (beta chain) was captured in a study of blood T cells in healthy people across ages. Findings of the study overall: Among T cells, TCR beta diversity per million cells dropped roughly linearly as age rose. Changes in expanded clonotypes were possibly confounded, as the CMV status of donors was unknown.

The CDR3 is 12 amino acids. The germline V gene has CDR1 SQVTM and CDR2 ANQGSEA. V lost 3 bases, J lost 7 bases, and 13 bases lay in between. The donors, all healthy, were Caucasians living in Russia, aged roughly 6 to 90. There are a few counts of this clonotype. Its specificity is unknown. It was with a sample-barcoded 5' primer and a J-beta primer mix that a second PCR of roughly 7 to 12 cycles was run. Sequencing of every sample gave 3 million or more CDR3-containing paired-end reads. TCRdb itself ran the 5' RACE reads through MiXCR, one entry per CDR3 protein. The table has about a million distinct CDR3 sequences, roughly 51% seen once.

This clonotype originated in a woman aged 55 to 70 in good health. The sample consisted of blood. V gene TRBV29-1 combines with J gene TRBJ2-7; D perhaps matches TRBD1 (7 bases). The DNA of the CDR3 is TGCAGCGTTGATGAGGGGGCGGGAGAGCAGTACTTC. Protein sequence: CSVDEGAGEQYF.